One sample yielded the 13 T cell receptor beta chains listed below, sequenced in a study of cytomegalovirus exposure and HLA in healthy donors (dated by TCRdb to 2016 to 2017). The receptor library was made with the immunoSEQ multiplex PCR assay. For the multiplex PCR, a mixture combining 60 forward primers for TCR Vbeta segments and 13 reverse primers for TCR Jbeta segments was used. The source is immuneACCESS, and TCRdb retained only in-frame sequences with V and J called. Part of the clones is not carried over; for the studies checked, unresolved V genes explain less than half of this, and the remainder is unexplained. The sample table holds nearly 200,000 clones, of which 82% were seen once. The ten largest clonotypes hold 0.098% of the sample. What was sequenced was PBMCs. The receptor source for this set is a boy between 2 and 10 years old in good health and CMV-seronegative.

This clone appeared a single time. This chain links TRBV6-5 with TRBJ1-1, with D hard to call. Germline V lookup: CDR1 MNHEY, CDR2 SVGAGI. CDR3 length: 15 amino acids. The V end lost 7 bases, the J end lost 0 bases, and 15 bases lay between the germline ends. The chain's CDR3 is CASTLTRSMNTEAFF. CDR3 bases: TGTGCCAGCACCCTGACACGGTCGATGAACACTGAAGCTTTCTTT.

The chain combines TRBV5-1 with TRBJ1-1; the match to TRBD1 covers 8 bases. CDR1 is SGHRS, CDR2 YFSETQ, per germline. The CDR3 sequence is 15 residues long. J lost 5 bases, V lost 4 bases, and 10 bases had no gene match. For the CDR3, the DNA is TGCGCCAGCAGCGAGCCACAGGGGGTGGGAACTGAAGCTTTCTTT. It codes for CASSEPQGVGTEAFF.

This rearrangement joins TRBV5-6 to TRBJ2-1; 7 positions match TRBD1. With 3 bases clipped from V and 6 bases from J, the junction kept 3 bases outside the gene matches. CDR3 length: 13 amino acids. Germline assignment: CDR1 SGHDT and CDR2 YYEEEE. This CDR3 reads CASSSGQVNEQFF. The CDR3 coding sequence is TGTGCCAGCAGCTCTGGACAGGTCAATGAGCAGTTCTTC.

The chain links TRBV7-6 to TRBJ2-1, with 9 bases lining up with TRBD2. Germline loops: CDR1 SGHVS, CDR2 FNYEAQ. V dropped 5 bases and J dropped 8; count of bases not matched to a gene: 13. The CDR3 runs 16 residues. The chain's CDR3 is CASSTPGLAGSHEQFF. The CDR3 region has the DNA TGTGCCAGCAGCACCCCTGGGCTAGCGGGGTCGCATGAGCAGTTCTTC.

V gene TRBV7-2 combines with J gene TRBJ2-7; possibly TRBD2 for D (5 bases). Trimming cost V 2 bases and J 1 base, with 18 bases left between them. The length of the CDR3 is 17 residues. CDR1 is SGHTA, CDR2 FQGNSA, per germline. The CDR3 protein is CASSLRGLGERSYEQYF. CDR3 DNA: TGTGCCAGCAGCTTACGCGGGCTAGGTGAGCGGTCCTACGAGCAGTACTTC.

V gene TRBV7-9 combines with J gene TRBJ2-5; 8 nucleotides match TRBD1. Germline V gene data show CDR1 as SEHNR and CDR2 as FQNEAQ (reference sequence). The J segment lost 4 bases and the V segment lost 1 base, leaving 5 bases of the junction unmatched. This CDR3 is built from 15 residues. The chain's CDR3 is CASSLVGQGGETQYF. DNA for the CDR3: TGTGCCAGCAGCTTAGTAGGACAGGGAGGAGAGACCCAGTACTTC.

The chain carries TRBV5-1 and TRBJ2-1, with TRBD2 matching 7 bases. V trimming: 7 bases; J trimming: 1 base; junction bases outside the gene matches: 5. Germline V gene lookup returns CDR1 SGHRS and CDR2 YFSETQ. The CDR3 length is 14 residues. In DNA form, the CDR3 reads TGCGCCAGCTCGGGGGGTCTTTCCTACAATGAGCAGTTCTTC. Translation gives CASSGGLSYNEQFF.

V usage is TRBV4-3 and J usage is TRBJ1-2; D may be TRBD1 (6 bases). The germline V gene has CDR1 LGHNA and CDR2 YSLEER. This CDR3 has 15 residues. The V end was cut by 0 bases, the J end by 2 bases, with 10 bases between. The CDR3: CASSQDQGPNYGYTF. CDR3 nucleotide sequence: TGCGCCAGCAGCCAAGATCAGGGGCCCAACTATGGCTACACCTTC.

J is TRBJ2-6 and V is TRBV7-9, with TRBD1 matching 7 bases. CDR3 length: 17 residues. The junction had 9 bases not matched to a gene; V was cut back by 5 bases and J by 2 bases. Germline V gene sequence: CDR1 SEHNR, CDR2 FQNEAQ (reference sequence). The CDR3 reads CASSGRQGVTGANVLTF. CDR3 in DNA: TGTGCCAGCAGCGGAAGGCAGGGGGTGACTGGGGCCAACGTCCTGACTTTC.

V and J are TRBV21-1 and TRBJ2-7; the table's D call of TRBD1 was not tested on the DNA. TRBV21-1 is a known pseudogene. CDR3 length: 17 residues. The CDR3 nucleotides read TGTGCCAGCAGCAAAGCGGAAGGTCACAGGGCTGCCTACGAGCAGTACTTC. As protein: CASSKAEGHRAAYEQYF.

The rearrangement uses TRBV7-9 and TRBJ1-3; D gene unclear. V lost 5 bases, J lost 0 bases, and 8 bases lay in between. Looked up from germline, CDR1 is SEHNR and CDR2 is FQNEAQ (reference sequence). The CDR3 covers 14 residues. Here the CDR3 DNA reads TGTGCCAGCAGCGCAGGAACCTCTGGAAACACCATATATTTT. Encoded protein: CASSAGTSGNTIYF.

This chain connects TRBV14 to TRBJ2-5, with a possible D match to TRBD2 (5 bases). V was pared by 0 bases and J by 6 bases, with 8 bases between. The CDR3 sequence is 13 residues long. Looked up from germline, CDR1 is SGHDN and CDR2 is FVKESK. CDR3 loop: CASSQDRRQTQYF. The CDR3 DNA sequence: TGTGCCAGCAGCCAAGATAGGAGGCAGACCCAGTACTTC.

CDR3 region: CASSKGLYTDTQYF. CDR3 DNA: TGTGCCAGCAGCAAAGGACTGTACACAGATACGCAGTATTTT. The rearrangement links TRBV6-5 to TRBJ2-3, with a tentative D call TRBD2 (5 bases). Looked up from germline, CDR1 is MNHEY and CDR2 is SVGAGI. Trimming cost V 6 bases and J 2 bases, with 12 bases left between them. This CDR3 is built from 14 residues.